The rows below give T cell receptor beta chains drawn from one sample of a study of T cells in Graves' hyperthyroidism and ophthalmopathy. TCRdb processed the multiplex PCR reads anew with MiXCR; each CDR3 protein has one entry. Of roughly 580,000 distinct CDR3 sequences in the sample, under 60% are singletons; the top ten hold 8% to 8.5%. Sequencing was done on a sample of peripheral blood or thyroid tissue (not recorded which). The receptors originated from a woman younger than 30 with Graves' hyperthyroidism. Each CDR3 is given with its conserved first and last residue. The D gene is left open where the match is weak. Clone size is stated in some rows and not others, as once, few, many or a class when expanded.

>-|TRBJ1-2|17|TRBV29-1|TRBD1
CSARLDRDRFFPYGYTF
TGCAGCGCCAGACTCGATCGGGACAGGTTTTTCCCGTATGGCTACACCTTC
>-|TRBJ2-7|14|TRBV2|TRBD1
CASSEGQGGYEQYF
TGTGCCAGCAGTGAAGGACAGGGCGGATACGAGCAGTACTTC
>-|TRBJ2-7|13|TRBV28|TRBD2
CATSRLAGGKQYF
TGTGCCACCAGCAGACTAGCGGGAGGGAAGCAGTACTTC
>few|TRBJ1-3|15|TRBV9|-
CASSVGSSVGNTIYF
TGTGCCAGCAGCGTAGGGTCATCGGTGGGAAACACCATATATTTT
>-|TRBJ1-2|13|TRBV20-1|TRBD1
CSARDSGGDGYTF
TGCAGTGCTAGAGATTCAGGGGGTGATGGCTACACCTTC
>-|TRBJ1-1|13|TRBV7-7|-
CASSFGSNTEAFF
TGTGCTAGCAGCTTCGGCAGCAACACTGAAGCTTTCTTT
>many|TRBJ1-6|13|TRBV10-1|-
CASSGTVTSPLHF
TGCGCCAGCAGTGGGACAGTTACTTCACCCCTCCACTTT
>-|TRBJ1-1|13|TRBV9|-
CASSQDRGSQAFF
TGTGCCAGCAGCCAAGATCGGGGCAGCCAAGCTTTCTTT
>-|TRBJ1-2|10|TRBV14|-
CASSRTGYTF
TGTGCCAGCAGTCGGACTGGCTACACCTTC
>-|TRBJ2-7|14|TRBV5-1|-
CASSWMDAGYEQYF
TGCGCCAGCAGCTGGATGGACGCCGGCTACGAGCAGTACTTC
>-|TRBJ1-5|15|TRBV15|-
CATSREPGPNQPQHF
TGTGCCACCAGCAGAGAGCCAGGACCCAATCAGCCCCAGCATTTT
>many|TRBJ1-3|14|TRBV5-1|-
CASRLTSSGNTIYF
TGCGCCAGCAGGCTGACAAGCTCTGGAAACACCATATATTTT
>-|TRBJ2-1|12|TRBV29-1|TRBD1
CSVGGTANEQFF
TGCAGCGTTGGGGGGACAGCCAATGAGCAGTTCTTC
>-|TRBJ2-7|14|TRBV12-3/TRBV12-4|-
CASSSQGGTYEQYF
TGTGCCAGCAGTTCTCAGGGCGGTACCTACGAGCAGTACTTC
>many|TRBJ1-5|13|TRBV10-2|-
CASTSRSNQPQHF
TGCGCCAGCACCTCGAGGAGCAATCAGCCCCAGCATTTT
>-|TRBJ2-5|15|TRBV29-1|-
CSVEDWGGTLGTQYF
TGCAGCGTTGAAGATTGGGGAGGAACCCTAGGGACCCAGTACTTC
>-|TRBJ1-6|12|TRBV15|-
CATSRDSRTLHF
TGTGCCACCAGCAGAGATAGCAGAACTCTCCACTTT
>-|TRBJ2-5|12|TRBV7-2|-
CASTFLGETQYF
TGTGCCAGTACCTTCCTCGGGGAGACCCAGTACTTC
>-|TRBJ2-7|12|TRBV5-1|-
CASSTGGDEQYF
TGCGCCAGCAGCACAGGGGGGGACGAGCAGTACTTC
>-|TRBJ2-1|13|TRBV19|TRBD2
CATTSLAGGEQFF
TGTGCCACCACGTCCCTAGCGGGGGGCGAGCAGTTCTTC
>-|TRBJ1-1|14|TRBV10-2|-
CASSGTDLGTEAFF
TGTGCCAGCAGTGGGACCGATTTAGGTACTGAAGCTTTCTTT
>-|TRBJ2-7|14|TRBV7-3|TRBD2
CASSRTSGRDEQYF
TGTGCCAGCAGCCGGACTAGCGGGAGGGACGAGCAGTACTTC
>medium-sized|TRBJ1-1|11|TRBV29-1|-
CSVVVNTEAFF
TGCAGCGTTGTAGTGAACACTGAAGCTTTCTTT
>few|TRBJ1-1|14|TRBV10-3|-
CASSARGDGTEAFF
TGTGCCAGCAGTGCAAGGGGGGATGGCACTGAAGCTTTCTTT
>many|TRBJ2-7|12|TRBV29-1|-
CSGSTGNYEQYF
TGCAGCGGGAGCACGGGTAACTACGAGCAGTACTTC
>many|TRBJ2-3|13|TRBV24-1|-
CATSDPATDTQYF
TGTGCCACCAGTGACCCAGCCACAGATACGCAGTATTTT
>-|TRBJ2-5|15|TRBV19|-
CASSAGRRMRETQYF
TGTGCCAGCAGCGCGGGACGGCGTATGCGGGAGACCCAGTACTTC
>few|TRBJ2-5|14|TRBV14|-
CASSQDQGRETQYF
TGTGCCAGCAGCCAAGACCAGGGGCGGGAGACCCAGTACTTC